This T cell receptor (beta chain) was observed in a study of cytomegalovirus exposure and HLA in healthy donors. Study-level findings and limits: Across all donors, roughly uniform sequencing depth was an assumption of the presence/absence analyses. Specificity for CMV antigens was confirmed in vitro for a few of the CMV-associated chains. Among the sequence variants, a highly shared cluster was likely an artifact of sequencing. Later analysis associated a missense DCLRE1C variant with TCR beta V- and J-gene trimming.

A word on this clone: No antigen is known for it.

Germline V gene data show CDR1 as LGHNA and CDR2 as YSLEER. The CDR3 has 15 amino acids. J was trimmed by 2 bases and V by 0 bases; bases with no gene match: 2. PCR amplification relied on 60 Vbeta primers (plus 13 Jbeta primers). Measured with immunoSEQ multiplex PCR; TCRdb has only the in-frame clones, and not every one. The data show 150,000 to 200,000 clones, just under 80% seen once. The TCR comes from a man between 18 and 29 years old in good health and CMV-seropositive. The sample comprised PBMCs. The chain has TRBV4-3 and TRBJ2-7; 9 nucleotides line up with TRBD2. As DNA, the CDR3 is TGCGCCAGCAGCCAAGATGCGGGAGGGCCCTACGAGCAGTACTTC. Protein: CASSQDAGGPYEQYF.